This T cell receptor (beta chain) is drawn from a study of chemoradiotherapy in HPV16-positive cancers. Study at large: Candidate HPV-specific clones and shared TCR motifs came from two HPV16-positive patients. Study-wide findings and caveats: HPV-responsive T-cell expansion during chemoradiotherapy was linked to improved recurrence-free survival in HPV16-positive patients. Functional assays defining HPV-specific T cells used only two HPV16-positive patients. During treatment, candidate HPV-specific clones and E7-related motifs expanded in tumor.

In this sample, this clone turned up once. Its antigen is still unknown. Measured with immunoSEQ multiplex PCR; TCRdb has only the in-frame clones, and not every one. This sample has approximately 50,000 clones, with around nine tenths found just once. This CDR3 spans 14 amino acids. CDR1 SGHNT and CDR2 YYREEE come from the germline V gene (reference sequence). The germline V and J ends were trimmed by 7 bases and 1 base, with 14 bases remaining between them. The input for sequencing was blood, taken from a patient who underwent chemoradiotherapy. The rearrangement uses TRBV5-4 and TRBJ1-1; D is undetermined. The source is a human donor with HPV-associated anogenital cancer. CDR3 coding DNA: TGTGCCAGCCGAACGGTGATTGAGAACACTGAAGCTTTCTTT. Translation: CASRTVIENTEAFF.